The T cell receptor (beta chain) described here comes from a study of somatic mutations in cytotoxic T cells in rheumatoid arthritis. About the research overall: A roughly 30 ml EDTA sample of patient blood was drawn right after diagnosis, before any treatment. Flow sorting yielded some V beta antibody-stained T-cell populations at nearly 100% purity, among them V beta1+ cells sequenced for TCRB.

General study points: Within the rheumatoid arthritis patients, CD8+ clonality went up as age increased (Spearman r ~ 0.49). The same was not true of the healthy controls. TRBV07's slight underrepresentation, observed in rheumatoid arthritis patients, lacked adjustment for multiple comparisons.

Concerning this clone: What it recognizes is unknown.

Repertoires were generated with immunoSEQ multiplex PCR, while TCRdb's copy carries only in-frame clones and drops some. The sample has under 5,000 clones, about 84% seen once. The V and J ends lost 5 bases and 3 bases respectively, with 12 bases between them. The germline gives CDR1 MRHNA, CDR2 SNTAGT. The CDR3 sequence is 14 residues long. V gene TRBV6-4 combines with J gene TRBJ2-3; TRBD2 might be the D (5 bases). This receptor was obtained from a man in his forties with rheumatoid arthritis. The sequenced sample was CD8+ T cells sorted from blood, obtained at a follow-up visit. CDR3 DNA: TGTGCCAGCAGTCAAGCAGCGGAAACAGATACGCAGTATTTT. This translates into CASSQAAETDTQYF.